The present entry profiles one T cell receptor (beta chain) with its context. Its target is unknown. Researchers used approximately 3,800 ng of total RNA for each TCR library. Added by template switching were UMIs that each held a 6-nucleotide sample barcode. Two nested PCRs, roughly 16 and 10 cycles, amplified TCRalpha and TCRbeta cDNA. TCRdb reprocessed the 5' RACE reads and reports one entry per CDR3 protein, with no DNA. This sample's clone table lists some 440,000 distinct CDR3 sequences. This CDR3 comprises 12 residues. From germline, CDR1 is LGHNA and CDR2 YNFKEQ. This specimen belongs to a study of monozygotic twins with inflammatory bowel disease. The study, taken as a whole, reports: The study supported no single strong signal or clonotype linked to IBD.

This TCR came from a human donor with ulcerative colitis or Crohn's disease, or a healthy co-twin of an affected twin (not recorded which). This chain connects TRBV4-2 to TRBJ2-3; as DNA is missing, the TRBD1 call by TCRdb cannot be tested. The sequencing input was blood. The CDR3 loop is CASSHVPDTQYF.